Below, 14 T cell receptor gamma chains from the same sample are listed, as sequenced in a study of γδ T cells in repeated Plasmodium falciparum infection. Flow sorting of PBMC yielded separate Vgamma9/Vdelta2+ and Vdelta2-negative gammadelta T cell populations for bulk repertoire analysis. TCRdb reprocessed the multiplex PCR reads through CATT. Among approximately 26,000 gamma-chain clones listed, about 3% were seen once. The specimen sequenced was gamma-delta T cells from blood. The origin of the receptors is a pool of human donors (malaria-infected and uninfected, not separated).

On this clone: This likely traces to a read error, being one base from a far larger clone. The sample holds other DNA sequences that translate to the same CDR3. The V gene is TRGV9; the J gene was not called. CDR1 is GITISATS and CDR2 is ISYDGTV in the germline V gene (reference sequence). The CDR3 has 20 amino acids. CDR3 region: CALWEVPQEKQELGKKIKVF. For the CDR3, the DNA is TGTGCCTTGTGGGAGGTGCCGCAAGAAAAGCAAGAGTTGGGCAAAAAAATCAAAGTATTT.

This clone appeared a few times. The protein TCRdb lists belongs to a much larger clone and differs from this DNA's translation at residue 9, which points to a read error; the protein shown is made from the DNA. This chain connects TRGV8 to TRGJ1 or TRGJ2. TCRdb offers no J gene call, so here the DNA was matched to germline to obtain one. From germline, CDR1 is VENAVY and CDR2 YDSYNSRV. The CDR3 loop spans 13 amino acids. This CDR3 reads CATWEHNYHKKLF. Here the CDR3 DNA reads TGTGCCACCTGGGAGCATAATTATCATAAGAAACTCTTT.

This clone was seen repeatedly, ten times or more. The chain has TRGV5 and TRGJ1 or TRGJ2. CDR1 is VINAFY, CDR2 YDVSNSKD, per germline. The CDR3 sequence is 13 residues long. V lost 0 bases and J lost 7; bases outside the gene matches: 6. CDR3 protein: CATWDRPRYKKLF. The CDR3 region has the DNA TGTGCCACCTGGGACAGGCCCCGATATAAGAAACTCTTT.

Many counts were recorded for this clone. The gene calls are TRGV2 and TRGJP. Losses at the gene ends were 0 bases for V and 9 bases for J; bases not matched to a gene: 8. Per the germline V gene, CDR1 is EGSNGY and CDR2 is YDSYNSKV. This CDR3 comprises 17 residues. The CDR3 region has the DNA TGTGCCACCTGGGACGGGCCCGGTGTGTTGGGCAAAAAAATCAAGGTATTT. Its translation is CATWDGPGVLGKKIKVF.

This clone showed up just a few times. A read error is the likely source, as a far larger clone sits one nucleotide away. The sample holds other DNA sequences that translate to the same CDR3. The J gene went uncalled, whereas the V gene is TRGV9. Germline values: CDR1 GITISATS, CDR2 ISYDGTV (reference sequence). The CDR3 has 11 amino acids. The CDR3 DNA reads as TGTGCCTTGGGTATTTATTATAAGAAGCTCTTT. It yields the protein CALGIYYKKLF.

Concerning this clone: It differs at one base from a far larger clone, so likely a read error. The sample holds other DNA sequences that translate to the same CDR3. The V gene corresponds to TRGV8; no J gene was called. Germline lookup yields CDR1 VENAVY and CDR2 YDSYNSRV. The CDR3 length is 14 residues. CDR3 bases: TGTGCCACCTGGGATTTTTTGGATTATTATAAGAAGCTCTTT. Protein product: CATWDFLDYYKKLF.

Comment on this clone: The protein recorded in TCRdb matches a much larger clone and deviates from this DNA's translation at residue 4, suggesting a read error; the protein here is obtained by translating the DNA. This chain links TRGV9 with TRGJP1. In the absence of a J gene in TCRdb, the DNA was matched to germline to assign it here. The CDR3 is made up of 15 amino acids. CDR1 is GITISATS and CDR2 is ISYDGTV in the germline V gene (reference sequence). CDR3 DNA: TGTGCCTTGAGGGAGTTATATACCACTGGTTGGTTCAAGATATTT. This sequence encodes CALRELYTTGWFKIF.

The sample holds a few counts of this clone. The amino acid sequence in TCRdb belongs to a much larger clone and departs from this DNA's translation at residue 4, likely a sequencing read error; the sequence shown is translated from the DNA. The CDR3 spells CALLEVIRQELGKKIKVF. The CDR3 region has the DNA TGTGCCTTGTTGGAGGTTATTCGGCAAGAGTTGGGCAAAAAAATCAAGGTATTT. J is TRGJP and V is TRGV9. TCRdb records no J gene; here it was assigned by comparing the DNA to germline. This CDR3 contains 18 residues. The germline CDR1 and CDR2 sequences are GITISATS and ISYDGTV (reference sequence).

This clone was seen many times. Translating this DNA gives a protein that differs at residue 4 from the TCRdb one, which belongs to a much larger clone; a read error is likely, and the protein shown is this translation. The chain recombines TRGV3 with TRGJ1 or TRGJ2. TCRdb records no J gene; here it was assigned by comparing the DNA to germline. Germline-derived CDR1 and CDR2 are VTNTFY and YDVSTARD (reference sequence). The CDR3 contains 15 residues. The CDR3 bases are TGTGCCACCCGGGACATCACCCATGGAGTATATAAGAAACTCTTT. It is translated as CATRDITHGVYKKLF.

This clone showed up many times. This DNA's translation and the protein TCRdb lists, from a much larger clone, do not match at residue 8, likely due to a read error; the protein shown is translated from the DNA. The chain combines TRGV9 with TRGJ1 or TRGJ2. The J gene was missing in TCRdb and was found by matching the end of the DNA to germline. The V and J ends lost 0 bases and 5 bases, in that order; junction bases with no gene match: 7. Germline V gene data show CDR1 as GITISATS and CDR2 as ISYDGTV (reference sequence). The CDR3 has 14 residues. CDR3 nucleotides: TGTGCCTTGTGGGAGGTGCTATCGAATTATAAGAAACTCTTT. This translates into CALWEVLSNYKKLF.

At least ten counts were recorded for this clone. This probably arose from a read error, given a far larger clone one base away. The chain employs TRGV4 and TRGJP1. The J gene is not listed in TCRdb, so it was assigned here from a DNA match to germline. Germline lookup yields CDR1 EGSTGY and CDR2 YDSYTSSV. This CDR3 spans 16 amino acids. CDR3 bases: TGTGCCACCTGGGACCCATGGGGGGGCACTGGCTGGTTCAAGATATTT. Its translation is CATWDPWGGTGWFKIF.

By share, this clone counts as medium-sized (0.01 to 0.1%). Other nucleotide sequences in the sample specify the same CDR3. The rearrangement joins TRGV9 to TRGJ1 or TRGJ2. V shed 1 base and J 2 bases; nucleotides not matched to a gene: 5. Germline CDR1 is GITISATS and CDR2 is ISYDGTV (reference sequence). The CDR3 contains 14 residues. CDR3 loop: CALWEVVDYYKKLF. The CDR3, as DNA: TGTGCCTTGTGGGAGGTAGTGGATTATTATAAGAAACTCTTT.

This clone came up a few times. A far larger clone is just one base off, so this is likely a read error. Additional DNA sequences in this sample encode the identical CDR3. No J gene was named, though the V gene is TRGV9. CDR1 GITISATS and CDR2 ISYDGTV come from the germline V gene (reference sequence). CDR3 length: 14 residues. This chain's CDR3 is CALWEVPHGDKKLF. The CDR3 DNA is TGTGCCTTGTGGGAGGTCCCCCATGGGGATAAGAAACTCTTC.

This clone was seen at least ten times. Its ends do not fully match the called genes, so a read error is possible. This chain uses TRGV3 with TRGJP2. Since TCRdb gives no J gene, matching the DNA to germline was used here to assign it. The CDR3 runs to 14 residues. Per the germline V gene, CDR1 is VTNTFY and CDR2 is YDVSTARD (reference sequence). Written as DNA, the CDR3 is TGTGCCGCCTGGGACCCCCGGAGTGATTGGATCAAGACGTTT. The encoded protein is CAAWDPRSDWIKTF.